Listed below are T cell receptor beta chains from one sample, sequenced in a study of blood T cell repertoires in COVID-19. TCRdb keeps only in-frame clones here, not all; method: immunoSEQ multiplex PCR. The data hold some 64,000 clones, with around 82% observed a single time. Material: peripheral blood. The receptors derive from a man in his sixties with COVID-19, enrolled during active disease. CDR3s include the opening cysteine and the closing phenylalanine or tryptophan. Each record gives: V gene, clone size, D gene, J gene, CDR3 DNA, CDR3 protein. D genes are given only for firm matches. Rows give clone size only sometimes, using once, few, many, or a class for an expanded clone.

>TRBV2|.|TRBD2|TRBJ2-1
TGTGCCAGCAGACTCCTAGCGGGGGGGCCTTACAAGTTCTTC
CASRLLAGGPYKFF
>TRBV12-3/TRBV12-4|.|.|TRBJ2-3
TGTGCCAGCAATTACGGGGCAGATACGCAGTATTTT
CASNYGADTQYF
>TRBV24-1|.|TRBD2|TRBJ2-3
TGTGCCACCAGTGATGTGACTAGCGGGGGCACAGATACGCAGTATTTT
CATSDVTSGGTDTQYF
>TRBV6-5|few|.|TRBJ2-7
TGTGCCAGCGGGGTAAGCGGACCGTACGAGCAGTACTTC
CASGVSGPYEQYF
>TRBV19|.|.|TRBJ2-7
TGTGCCAGTAGAAAGCAGGGGACCTACGAGCAGTACTTC
CASRKQGTYEQYF
>TRBV7-9|once|.|TRBJ1-2
TGTGCCAGCACCCCCCCGGGGGGGGAGGGCTATGGCTACACCTTC
CASTPPGGEGYGYTF
>TRBV6-6|.|.|TRBJ1-2
TGTGCCAGCAGTTACTCGCAGGTAGATGGTAGTGGCTACACCTTC
CASSYSQVDGSGYTF
>TRBV18|few|TRBD1|TRBJ2-1
TGTGCCAGCTCACCGGGACAGGGTATCGATGAGCAGTTCTTC
CASSPGQGIDEQFF
>TRBV2|.|.|TRBJ1-6
TGTGCCAGCAGCGCCAGGGGAGCGAACCCTTCACCCCTCCACTTT
CASSARGANPSPLHF
>TRBV10-1|.|.|TRBJ2-1
TGCGCCAGCAGTGGGCAGTCCAATGAGCAGTTCTTC
CASSGQSNEQFF
>TRBV18|.|TRBD1|TRBJ2-2
TGTGCCAGCTCACCCCCCGGGACAGTGAACACCGGGGAGCTGTTTTTT
CASSPPGTVNTGELFF
>TRBV6-5|.|.|TRBJ1-6
TGTGCCAGCGGCCAGGGTACCTATAATTCACCCCTCCACTTT
CASGQGTYNSPLHF
>TRBV5-1|.|TRBD2|TRBJ2-3
TGCGCCAGCAGGCGGACTAGCGGGATGACGGCAGATACGCAGTATTTT
CASRRTSGMTADTQYF
>TRBV28|.|.|TRBJ1-1
TGTGCCAGCAGTTTAGCGGCAATCCGACTGAGGAACACTGAAGCTTTCTTT
CASSLAAIRLRNTEAFF
>TRBV28|.|.|TRBJ2-1
TGTGCCAGCAGAGTGGGGCCTAATGAGCAGTTCTTC
CASRVGPNEQFF
>TRBV20-1|.|TRBD2|TRBJ2-1
TGCAGTGCTAGTAGTGGGACTAGCTTCGACAATGAGCAGTTCTTC
CSASSGTSFDNEQFF